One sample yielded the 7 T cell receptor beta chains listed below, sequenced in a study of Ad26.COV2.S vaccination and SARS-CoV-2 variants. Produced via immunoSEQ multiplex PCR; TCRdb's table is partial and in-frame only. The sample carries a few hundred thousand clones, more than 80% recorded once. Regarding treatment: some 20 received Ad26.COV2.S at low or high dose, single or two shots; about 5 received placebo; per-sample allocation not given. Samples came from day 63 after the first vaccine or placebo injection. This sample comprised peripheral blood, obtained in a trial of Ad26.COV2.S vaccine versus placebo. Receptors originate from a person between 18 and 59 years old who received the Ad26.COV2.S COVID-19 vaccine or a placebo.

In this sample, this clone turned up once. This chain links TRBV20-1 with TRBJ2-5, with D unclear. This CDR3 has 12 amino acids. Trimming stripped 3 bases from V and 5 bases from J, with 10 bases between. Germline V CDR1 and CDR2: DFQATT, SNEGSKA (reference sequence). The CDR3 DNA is TGCAGTGCTAGTGTGTGGTGGGAGACCCAGTACTTC. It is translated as CSASVWWETQYF.

For the CDR3, the DNA is TGTGCCAGCAGCTTCTTTGAAGCTAACTATGGCTACACCTTC. Its translation: CASSFFEANYGYTF. The rearrangement uses TRBV7-2 and TRBJ1-2; D call uncertain. The V gene's germline CDR1 is SGHTA and CDR2 FQGNSA. This CDR3 spans 14 amino acids. The V end was cut by 3 bases, the J end by 0 bases, with 8 bases between.

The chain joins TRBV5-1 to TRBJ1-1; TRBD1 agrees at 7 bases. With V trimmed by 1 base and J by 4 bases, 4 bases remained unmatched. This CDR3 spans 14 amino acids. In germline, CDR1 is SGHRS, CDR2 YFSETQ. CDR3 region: CASSLSAGGTEAFF. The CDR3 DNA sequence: TGCGCCAGCAGCTTGTCGGCAGGGGGCACTGAAGCTTTCTTT.

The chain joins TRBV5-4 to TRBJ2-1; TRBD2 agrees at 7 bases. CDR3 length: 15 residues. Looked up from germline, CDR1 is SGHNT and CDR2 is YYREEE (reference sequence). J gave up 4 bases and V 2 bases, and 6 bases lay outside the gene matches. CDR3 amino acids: CASSLELAKYNEQFF. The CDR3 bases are TGTGCCAGCAGCTTAGAACTAGCGAAATACAATGAGCAGTTCTTC.

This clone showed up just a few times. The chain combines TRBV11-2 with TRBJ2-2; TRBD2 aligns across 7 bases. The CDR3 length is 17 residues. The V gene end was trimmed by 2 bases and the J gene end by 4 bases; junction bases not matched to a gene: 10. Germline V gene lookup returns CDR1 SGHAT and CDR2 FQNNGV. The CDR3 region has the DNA TGTGCCAGCAGCTTACTGTCGAGCAGCGGGACCACCGGGGAGCTGTTTTTT. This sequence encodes CASSLLSSSGTTGELFF. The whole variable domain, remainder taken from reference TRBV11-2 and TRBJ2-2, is EAGVAQSPRYKIIEKRQSVAFWCNPISGHATLYWYQQILGQGPKLLIQFQNNGVVDDSQLPKDRFSAERLKGVDSTLKIQPAKLEDSAVYLCASSLLSSSGTTGELFFGEGSRLTVL.

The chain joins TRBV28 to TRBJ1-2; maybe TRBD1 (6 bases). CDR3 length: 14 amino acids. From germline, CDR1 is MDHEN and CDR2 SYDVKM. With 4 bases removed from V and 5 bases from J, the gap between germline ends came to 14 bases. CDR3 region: CASSSLEGGYGYTF. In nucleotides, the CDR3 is TGTGCCAGCAGTTCGCTGGAGGGGGGGTATGGCTACACCTTC.

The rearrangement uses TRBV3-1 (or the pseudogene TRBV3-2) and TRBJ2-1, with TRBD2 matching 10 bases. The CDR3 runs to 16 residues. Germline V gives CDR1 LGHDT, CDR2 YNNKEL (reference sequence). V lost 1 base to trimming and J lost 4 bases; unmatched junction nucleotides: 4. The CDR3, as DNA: TGTGCCAGCAGCCAAGGGCTAGCGGGAGCGTACAATGAGCAGTTCTTC. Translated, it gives CASSQGLAGAYNEQFF.